Presented here are 32 T cell receptor beta chains from one specimen sequenced in a study of T cell responses to AZD1222 COVID-19 vaccine. Method: immunoSEQ multiplex PCR; TCRdb's copy keeps in-frame clones and lacks some. The sample has 140,000 to 150,000 clones, 91% seen once. The sequencing used peripheral blood, collected on day 0 of AZD1222 vaccination. The receptors were gathered from an adult in good health.

This rearrangement joins TRBV7-9 to TRBJ1-1; TRBD1 is a possible D gene (5 bases). CDR1 and CDR2 (germline): SEHNR, FQNEAQ (reference sequence). V gave up 11 bases and J gave up 1 base, with 17 bases separating them. This CDR3 region has 14 residues. CDR3 in DNA: TGTGCCGACGAAGTGGACGGACAGAACACTGAAGCTTTCTTT. Its protein is CADEVDGQNTEAFF.

The chain couples TRBV4-1 to TRBJ1-1; TRBD1 matches 8 bases. Unmatched junction bases numbered 5, after V lost 4 bases and J lost 10 bases. The length of the CDR3 is 12 residues. Per the germline V gene, CDR1 is MGHRA and CDR2 is YSYEKL. The CDR3 region is CASSPRTGRAFF. For the CDR3, the DNA is TGCGCCAGCAGCCCGAGGACAGGGCGAGCTTTCTTT.

V is TRBV6-2 or TRBV6-3 and J is TRBJ1-1; the match to TRBD1 covers 7 bases. The CDR3 has 14 amino acids. Germline V gene sequence: CDR1 MNHEY, CDR2 SVGEGT. J was trimmed by 5 bases and V by 3 bases; bases with no gene match: 6. The CDR3 loop reads CASSYRGGWTEAFF. Here the CDR3 DNA reads TGTGCCAGCAGTTATAGAGGGGGCTGGACTGAAGCTTTCTTT.

This CDR3 is CASSNQGQRQETQYF. The DNA for the CDR3 is TGTGCCAGTAGTAACCAGGGACAGCGACAAGAGACCCAGTACTTC. V gene TRBV19 combines with J gene TRBJ2-5; 7 bases align to TRBD1. The junction had 7 bases not matched to a gene; V was cut back by 4 bases and J by 2 bases. CDR1 and CDR2 from the germline V gene are LNHDA and SQIVND (reference sequence). CDR3 length: 15 residues.

This chain connects TRBV11-2 to TRBJ1-6; a possible D gene is TRBD1 (6 bases). The V end was cut by 5 bases, the J end by 7 bases, with 18 bases between. The CDR3 has 16 residues. The germline V gene encodes CDR1 SGHAT and CDR2 FQNNGV. DNA of the CDR3: TGTGCCAGCAGCCTGGTGGCTCAGGGGATCAATTCACCCCTCCACTTT. Amino acids: CASSLVAQGINSPLHF.

The chain combines TRBV6-1 with TRBJ1-4; D uncertain. CDR1 is MNHNS, CDR2 SASEGT, per germline. Trimming removed 6 bases from V and 5 bases from J, with 7 bases in between. This CDR3 spans 12 amino acids. The CDR3 region has the DNA TGTGCCAGCAGGGACGGAAATGAAAAACTGTTTTTT. This encodes CASRDGNEKLFF.

V and J are TRBV29-1 and TRBJ2-5; 10 nucleotides align to TRBD2. The CDR3 length is 15 residues. Germline trimming cut 3 bases from V and 9 bases from J; bases unmatched to any gene: 13. CDR1 and CDR2 (germline): SQVTM, ANQGSEA. The CDR3 spells CSVDGLAAVGGAQYF. CDR3 sequence (DNA): TGCAGCGTTGACGGACTAGCGGCCGTTGGCGGGGCCCAGTACTTC.

The chain combines TRBV6-4 with TRBJ2-7; the D is unclear. Germline V gene data show CDR1 as MRHNA and CDR2 as SNTAGT. The CDR3 consists of 11 residues. Trimming pared 6 bases from V and 0 bases from J, leaving 3 bases between. The CDR3 protein is CASRSSYEQYF. CDR3 sequence (DNA): TGTGCCAGCAGGAGCTCCTACGAGCAGTACTTC.

About this clone: The same CDR3 arises from other DNA sequences in this sample as well. This chain joins TRBV5-5 and TRBJ1-5, with 8 positions matching TRBD1. The CDR3 length is 15 residues. Trimming took 2 bases from V and 2 from J; bases not matched to a gene: 3. Germline V gene data show CDR1 as SGHKS and CDR2 as YYEKEE (reference sequence). The CDR3 nucleotides are TGTGCCAGCAGCTTAACAGGGGGTGGCAATCAGCCCCAGCATTTT. Translating gives CASSLTGGGNQPQHF.

CDR3 sequence (DNA): TGTGCCAGCAGCCAAGACGAGGTCAGTACCGAGCAGTACTTC. This gives the protein CASSQDEVSTEQYF. The chain recombines TRBV3-1 (or the pseudogene TRBV3-2) with TRBJ2-7; D remains unclear. V was shortened by 0 bases and J by 6 bases, with 12 bases between the two germline ends. CDR1 and CDR2 (germline): LGHDT, YNNKEL (reference sequence). The CDR3 is 14 residues long.

The chain employs TRBV6-5 and TRBJ1-5, with unresolved D. CDR1 and CDR2 from the germline V gene are MNHEY and SVGAGI. Trimming cost V 8 bases and J 4 bases, with 12 bases left between them. This CDR3 has 13 residues. CDR3 coding DNA: TGTGCCAGCTTGCCCCCCGGAAATCAGCCCCAGCATTTT. Translation gives CASLPPGNQPQHF.

The sample holds one count of this clone. V is TRBV9 and J is TRBJ2-7, with a possible D match to TRBD1 (6 bases). V was pared by 2 bases and J by 2 bases, with 11 bases between. This CDR3 is 14 amino acids long. CDR1 is SGDLS, CDR2 YYNGEE, per germline. CDR3 DNA sequence: TGTGCCAGCAGCGTGGGGCAGGGGACCTACGAGCAGTACTTC. Residues: CASSVGQGTYEQYF.

The CDR3 region has the DNA TGTGCCAGCAGCTTAGAAAGGACAGGGAATTCACCCCTCCACTTT. It translates to CASSLERTGNSPLHF. The chain employs TRBV7-2 and TRBJ1-6; TRBD1 aligns across 8 bases. The CDR3 sequence is 15 residues long. V was clipped by 1 base and J by 7 bases; unmatched bases: 3. The germline CDR1 and CDR2 sequences are SGHTA and FQGNSA.

This clone was seen only once. The chain is built from TRBV19 and TRBJ2-2, with D uncertain. V lost 5 bases and J lost 1, with 8 bases in between. Germline assignment: CDR1 LNHDA and CDR2 SQIVND (reference sequence). The CDR3 is made up of 14 amino acids. The CDR3, as DNA: TGTGCCAGTAGTTCACAGAAGAACACCGGGGAGCTGTTTTTT. Translating it yields CASSSQKNTGELFF.

This clone appeared once. The chain couples TRBV27 to TRBJ1-5, with 9 bases lining up with TRBD1. Germline V gene lookup returns CDR1 MNHEY and CDR2 SMNVEV (reference sequence). V shed 5 bases, J shed 5 bases, and the junction held 7 bases outside the gene matches. The CDR3 sequence is 15 residues long. The CDR3 sequence is CASSDTGQGYQPQHF. The CDR3 region has the DNA TGTGCCAGCAGTGATACGGGACAGGGTTATCAGCCCCAGCATTTT.

The CDR3 bases are TGTGCCAGCAGTTACCGGGAGAAGGCTCGCAATGAGCAGTTCTTC. Its protein is CASSYREKARNEQFF. The rearrangement uses TRBV6-6 and TRBJ2-1; D perhaps matches TRBD2 (6 bases). The CDR3 runs to 15 residues. Germline loops: CDR1 MNHNY, CDR2 SVGAGI (reference sequence). The V and J ends lost 2 bases and 6 bases respectively, with 14 bases between them.

As to this clone: The junction and the germline gene differ at one end; a read error may be behind it. The CDR3 is CASTEGPTAKNIQYF. CDR3 bases: TGTGCCAGCACTGAAGGCCCAACGGCCAAAAACATTCAGTACTTC. The chain recombines TRBV6-1 with TRBJ2-4; no reliable D call. The CDR3 is made up of 15 amino acids. Germline CDR1 and CDR2: MNHNS and SASEGT.

This chain joins TRBV9 and TRBJ1-6, with D perhaps matching TRBD1 (6 bases). V dropped 3 bases and J dropped 11 bases, with 12 bases sitting between them. This CDR3 comprises 13 residues. The V gene's germline CDR1 is SGDLS and CDR2 YYNGEE. The CDR3 nucleotides read TGTGCCAGCAGCGAGGGGGGGGCGGCACCCCTCCACTTT. This translates into CASSEGGAAPLHF.

This chain links TRBV5-1 with TRBJ2-3, with D possibly matching TRBD2 (5 bases). This CDR3 spans 15 amino acids. Germline CDR1 and CDR2: SGHRS and YFSETQ. Trimming stripped 4 bases from V and 1 base from J, with 13 bases between. The CDR3, as DNA: TGCGCCAGCAGCCGGGGAGTCGGCCGCACAGATACGCAGTATTTT. Protein sequence: CASSRGVGRTDTQYF. Full variable domain (outside the CDR3, taken from reference TRBV5-1 and TRBJ2-3): KAGVTQTPRYLIKTRGQQVTLSCSPISGHRSVSWYQQTPGQGLQFLFEYFSETQRNKGNFPGRFSGRQFSNSRSEMNVSTLELGDSALYLCASSRGVGRTDTQYFGPGTRLTVL.

V usage is TRBV15 and J usage is TRBJ2-1; TRBD2 aligns across 8 bases. The CDR3 sequence is 17 residues long. Looked up from germline, CDR1 is LNHNV and CDR2 is YYDKDF (reference sequence). Unmatched junction bases numbered 9, after V lost 3 bases and J lost 2 bases. The DNA of the CDR3 is TGTGCCACCAGCAGCATGGGAGCGGGGGTTACCTACAATGAGCAGTTCTTC. This translates into CATSSMGAGVTYNEQFF.

CDR3 amino acids: CASNPRTGALGTEAFF. CDR3 DNA sequence: TGTGCCAGCAACCCCCGGACAGGGGCTTTAGGCACTGAAGCTTTCTTT. The J gene is TRBJ1-1, the V gene TRBV27; 9 positions match TRBD1. Germline-derived CDR1 and CDR2 are MNHEY and SMNVEV (reference sequence). The CDR3 loop spans 16 amino acids. After removal of 7 bases from V and 4 bases from J, the junction contained 13 bases not matched to a gene.

V usage is TRBV6-5 and J usage is TRBJ2-7; a possible D gene is TRBD2 (5 bases). The V end lost 6 bases, the J end lost 7 bases, and 16 bases lay between the germline ends. Germline CDR1 reads MNHEY; CDR2 reads SVGAGI. CDR3 size: 13 residues. The CDR3 region is CASSPTTLEEQYF. CDR3 bases: TGTGCCAGCAGCCCGACTACCCTGGAGGAGCAGTACTTC.

The rearrangement joins TRBV7-8 to TRBJ1-1; D perhaps matches TRBD1 (5 bases). Germline V gene sequence: CDR1 SGHVS, CDR2 FQNEAQ. The CDR3 sequence is 13 residues long. Trimming pared 5 bases from V and 4 bases from J, leaving 11 bases between. The DNA of the CDR3 is TGTGCCAGCAGCGTTACAGGACCCACTGAAGCTTTCTTT. This gives the protein CASSVTGPTEAFF.

The V gene is TRBV5-8, the J gene TRBJ1-2, with a tentative D call TRBD1 (5 bases). From germline, CDR1 is SGHTS and CDR2 YDEGEE. The CDR3 covers 16 residues. Trimming shortened V by 3 bases and J by 5 bases, and 20 bases separated the two germline ends. As DNA, the CDR3 is TGTGCCAGCAGCTCCCGGCAGGGACCCCTTCGGTATGGCTACACCTTC. This translates into CASSSRQGPLRYGYTF.

The V and J genes are TRBV7-8 and TRBJ1-2; 7 nucleotides match TRBD1. Germline assignment: CDR1 SGHVS and CDR2 FQNEAQ. V lost 5 bases to trimming and J lost 2 bases; unmatched junction nucleotides: 5. The CDR3 contains 14 residues. The CDR3 nucleotides are TGTGCCAGCAGCCTCAGACAGGGAAACTATGGCTACACCTTC. Protein: CASSLRQGNYGYTF.

The CDR3 region is CASSYSTGNTGELFF. CDR3 nucleotides: TGTGCCAGCAGTTACTCGACAGGGAACACCGGGGAGCTGTTTTTT. The chain employs TRBV6-5 and TRBJ2-2; possibly TRBD1 for D (6 bases). V was shortened by 0 bases and J by 1 base, with 6 bases between the two germline ends. This CDR3 has 15 residues. The germline CDR1 and CDR2 sequences are MNHEY and SVGAGI.

The chain links TRBV28 to TRBJ2-7; D remains ambiguous. V was pared by 5 bases and J by 5 bases, with 13 bases between. CDR1 is MDHEN, CDR2 SYDVKM, per germline. There are 13 residues in the CDR3. CDR3 coding DNA: TGTGCCAGCAGTCGGCTAGAACCTCACGAGCAGTACTTC. Amino acid sequence: CASSRLEPHEQYF.

The V and J genes are TRBV6-2 or TRBV6-3 and TRBJ2-1; 12 nucleotides line up with TRBD2. The V gene end was trimmed by 5 bases and the J gene end by 7 bases; junction bases not matched to a gene: 12. The CDR3 runs to 17 residues. CDR1 is MNHEY, CDR2 SVGEGT, per germline. CDR3 DNA: TGTGCCAGCAGTCCCTTAACTTCTAGCGGGAGGGTAAATGAGCAGTTCTTC. This gives the protein CASSPLTSSGRVNEQFF.

The chain is built from TRBV15 and TRBJ1-5, with D perhaps matching TRBD1 (5 bases). This CDR3 has 16 residues. Trimming removed 0 bases from V and 5 bases from J, with 14 bases in between. Germline CDR1 LNHNV, CDR2 YYDKDF (reference sequence). The CDR3 DNA reads TGTGCCACCAGCAGAGAAGGGGACTGGCTTGATCAGCCCCAGCATTTT. Translating it yields CATSREGDWLDQPQHF.

The chain joins TRBV5-1 to TRBJ2-3, with D perhaps matching TRBD1 (6 bases). Germline V CDR1 and CDR2: SGHRS, YFSETQ. Trimming took off 0 bases at V and 7 bases at J, with 12 bases between the two ends. The CDR3 is 14 amino acids. This CDR3 reads CASSLGQVENTQYF. In DNA, the CDR3 is TGCGCCAGCAGCTTGGGACAGGTCGAAAATACGCAGTATTTT.

The J gene is TRBJ2-3, the V gene TRBV5-6; D is possibly TRBD1 or TRBD2 (6 bases each). The CDR3 covers 15 residues. The V end lost 1 base, the J end lost 2 bases, and 11 bases lay between the germline ends. The germline V gene encodes CDR1 SGHDT and CDR2 YYEEEE. The CDR3 region has the DNA TGTGCCAGCAGCTTGTCAAGGGGGGTCACAGATACGCAGTATTTT. Its translation: CASSLSRGVTDTQYF.

This clone has a single count. The CDR3: CASSPGGRMVAEAFF. The CDR3 DNA sequence: TGTGCCAGCTCTCCGGGGGGTCGTATGGTGGCTGAAGCTTTCTTT. The rearrangement joins TRBV18 to TRBJ1-1; D possibly corresponds to TRBD1 (5 bases). Germline V gene sequence: CDR1 KGHSH, CDR2 LQKENI. Trimming removed 6 bases at V and 6 bases at J, with 20 bases between. The CDR3 totals 15 residues.